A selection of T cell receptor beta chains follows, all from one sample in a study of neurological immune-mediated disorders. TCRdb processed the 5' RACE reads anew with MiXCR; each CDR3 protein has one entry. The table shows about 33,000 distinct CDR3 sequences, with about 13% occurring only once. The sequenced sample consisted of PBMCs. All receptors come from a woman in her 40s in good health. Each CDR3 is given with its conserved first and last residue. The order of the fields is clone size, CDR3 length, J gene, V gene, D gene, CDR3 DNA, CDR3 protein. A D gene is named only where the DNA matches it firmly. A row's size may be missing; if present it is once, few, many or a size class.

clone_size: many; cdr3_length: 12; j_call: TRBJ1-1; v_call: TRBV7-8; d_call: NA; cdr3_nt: TGTGCCAGCAGCTTTGGTGAGACTGAAGCTTTCTTT; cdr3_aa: CASSFGETEAFF
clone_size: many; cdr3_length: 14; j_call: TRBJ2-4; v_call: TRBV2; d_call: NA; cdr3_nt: TGTGCCAGCGGAGGCCAACTAGCCAAAAACATTCAGTACTTC; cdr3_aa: CASGGQLAKNIQYF
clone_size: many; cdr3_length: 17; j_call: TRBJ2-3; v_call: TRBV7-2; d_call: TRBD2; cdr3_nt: TGTGCCAGCAGCGGGGGGGGTGACTCCCCGAACACAGATACGCAGTATTTT; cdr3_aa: CASSGGGDSPNTDTQYF
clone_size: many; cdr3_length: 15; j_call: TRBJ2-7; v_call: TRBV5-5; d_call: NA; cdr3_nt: TGTGCCAGCAGCTTGGCTGGGACGCAACTCTACGAGCAGTACTTC; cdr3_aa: CASSLAGTQLYEQYF
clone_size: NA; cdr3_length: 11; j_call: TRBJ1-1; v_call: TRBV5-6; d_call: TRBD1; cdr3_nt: TGTACCAGCAACAGGACAGGGGAAGCTTTCTTT; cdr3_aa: CTSNRTGEAFF
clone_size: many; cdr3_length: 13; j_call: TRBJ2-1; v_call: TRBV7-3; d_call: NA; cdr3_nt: TGTGCCAGCAGCTCATACAGGGAGAGTGAGCAGTTCTTC; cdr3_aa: CASSSYRESEQFF
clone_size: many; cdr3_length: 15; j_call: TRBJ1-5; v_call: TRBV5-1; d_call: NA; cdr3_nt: TGCGCCAGCAGCTTTGACCCCGGTAGGAATCAGCCCCAGCATTTT; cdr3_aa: CASSFDPGRNQPQHF
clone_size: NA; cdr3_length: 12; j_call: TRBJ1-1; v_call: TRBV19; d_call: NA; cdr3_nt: TGTGCCAGTCTGAAGGGGAGCGCTGAAGCTTTCTTT; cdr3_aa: CASLKGSAEAFF
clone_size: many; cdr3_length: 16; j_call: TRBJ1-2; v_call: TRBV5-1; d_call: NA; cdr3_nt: TGCGCCAGCAGCTTGACTGTACCAACGGCTAACTATGGCTACACCTTC; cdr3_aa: CASSLTVPTANYGYTF
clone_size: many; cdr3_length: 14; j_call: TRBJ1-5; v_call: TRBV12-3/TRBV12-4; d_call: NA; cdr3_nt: TGTGCCAGCACCCTAGCGACAGGCGTCAAGCCCCAGCATTTT; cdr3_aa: CASTLATGVKPQHF
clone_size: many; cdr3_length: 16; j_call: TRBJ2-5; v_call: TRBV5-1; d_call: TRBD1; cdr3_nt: TGCGCCAGCAGCCCCGGGACAGGGAGGCGGCAAGAGACCCAGTACTTC; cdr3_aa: CASSPGTGRRQETQYF
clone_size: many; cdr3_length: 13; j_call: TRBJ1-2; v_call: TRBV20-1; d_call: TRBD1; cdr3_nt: TGCAGTGCTAGGATGACAGGGAACTATGGCTACACCTTC; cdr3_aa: CSARMTGNYGYTF
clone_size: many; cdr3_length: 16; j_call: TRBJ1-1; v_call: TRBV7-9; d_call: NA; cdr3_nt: TGTGCCAGCAGCCTAATAGGTGGCGGAGTGAACACTGAAGCTTTCTTT; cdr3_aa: CASSLIGGGVNTEAFF
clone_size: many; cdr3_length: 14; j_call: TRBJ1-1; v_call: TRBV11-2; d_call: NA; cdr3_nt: TGTGCCAGCAGCTTAGCGGGATTTCGGGCTGAAGCTTTCTTT; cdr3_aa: CASSLAGFRAEAFF
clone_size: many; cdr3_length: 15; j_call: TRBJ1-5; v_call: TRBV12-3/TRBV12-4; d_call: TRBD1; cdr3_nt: TGTGCCAGCAGACAGGGGATCTATAGCAATCAGCCCCAGCATTTT; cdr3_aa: CASRQGIYSNQPQHF
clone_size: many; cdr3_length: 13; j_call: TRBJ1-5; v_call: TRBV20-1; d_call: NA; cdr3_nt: TGCAGTGCTAGCTCGCGGAACAATCAGCCCCAGCATTTT; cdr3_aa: CSASSRNNQPQHF
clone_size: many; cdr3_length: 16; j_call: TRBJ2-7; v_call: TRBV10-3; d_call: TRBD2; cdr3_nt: TGTGCCATCAGTGATCCAACGGGACTACCTTCCTACGAGCAGTACTTC; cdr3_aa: CAISDPTGLPSYEQYF
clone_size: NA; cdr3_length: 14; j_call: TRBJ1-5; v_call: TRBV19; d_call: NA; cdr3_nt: TGTGCCAGTAGTAGAGGACAGAACAATCAGCCCCAGCATTTT; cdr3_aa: CASSRGQNNQPQHF
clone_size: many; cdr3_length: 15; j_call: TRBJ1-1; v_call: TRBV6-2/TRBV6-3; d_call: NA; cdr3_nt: TGTGCCAGCAGTAGACAGGACAGCTTGAACACTGAAGCTTTCTTT; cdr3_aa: CASSRQDSLNTEAFF
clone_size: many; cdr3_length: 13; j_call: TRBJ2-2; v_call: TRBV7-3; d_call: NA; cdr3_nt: TGTGCCAGCAGCTTCAGGGGCGCCGGGGAGCTGTTTTTT; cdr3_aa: CASSFRGAGELFF
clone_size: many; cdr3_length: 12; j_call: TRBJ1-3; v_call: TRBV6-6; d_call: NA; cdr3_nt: TGTGCCAGCAGTTATCCCGGGGACACCATATATTTT; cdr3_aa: CASSYPGDTIYF
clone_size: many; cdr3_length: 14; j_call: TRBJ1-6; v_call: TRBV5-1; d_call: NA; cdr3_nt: TGCGCCAGCAGCTTGGAGCAGGGAGCATCACCCCTCCACTTT; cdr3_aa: CASSLEQGASPLHF
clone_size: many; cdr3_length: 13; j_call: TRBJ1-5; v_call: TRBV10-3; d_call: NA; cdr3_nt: TGTGCCGCGGGCCCGATTAGCAATCAGCCCCAGCATTTT; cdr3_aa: CAAGPISNQPQHF
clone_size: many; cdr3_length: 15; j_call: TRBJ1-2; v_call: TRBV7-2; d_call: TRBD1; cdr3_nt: TGTGCCAGCAGCCCCCGGGACAGGGGCGGTTATGGCTACACCTTC; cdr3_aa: CASSPRDRGGYGYTF
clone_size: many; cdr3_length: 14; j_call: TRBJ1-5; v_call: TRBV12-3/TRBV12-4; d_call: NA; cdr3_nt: TGTGCCAGCAGTTTAGATACGTCCTGGGAGCCCCAGCATTTT; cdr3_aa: CASSLDTSWEPQHF
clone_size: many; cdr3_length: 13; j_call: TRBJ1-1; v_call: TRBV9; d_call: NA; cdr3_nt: TGTGCCAGCAGCGCCAGTGGGAACACTGAAGCTTTCTTT; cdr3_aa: CASSASGNTEAFF
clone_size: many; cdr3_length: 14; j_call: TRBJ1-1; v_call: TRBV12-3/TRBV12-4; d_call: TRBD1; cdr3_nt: TGTGCCAGCAGTTGGACAGGACGGAACACTGAAGCTTTCTTT; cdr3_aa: CASSWTGRNTEAFF
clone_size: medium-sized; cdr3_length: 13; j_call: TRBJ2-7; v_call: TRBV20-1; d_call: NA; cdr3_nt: TGCAGTGCTAGAGCCGGAGCTTCGTACGAGCAGTACTTC; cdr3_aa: CSARAGASYEQYF
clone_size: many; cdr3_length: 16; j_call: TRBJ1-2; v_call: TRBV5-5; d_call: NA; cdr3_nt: TGTGCCAGCAGCCAGCTGGCACGAACTTACTACTATGGCTACACCTTC; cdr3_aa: CASSQLARTYYYGYTF
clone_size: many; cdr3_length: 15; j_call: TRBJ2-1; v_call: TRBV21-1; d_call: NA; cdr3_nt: TGTGCCAGCAGCAAAGAGACGGGCAGTTTTAATGAGCAGTTCTTC; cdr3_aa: CASSKETGSFNEQFF
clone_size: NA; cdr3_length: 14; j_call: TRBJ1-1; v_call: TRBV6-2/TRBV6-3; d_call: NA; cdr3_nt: TGTGCCAGCAGTTACTCACGGGGGAACACTGAAGCTTTCTTT; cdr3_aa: CASSYSRGNTEAFF
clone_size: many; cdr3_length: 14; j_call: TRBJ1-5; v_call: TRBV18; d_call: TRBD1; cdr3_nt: TGTGCCAGCTCGACAGGGTTTAGCAATCAGCCCCAGCATTTT; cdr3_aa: CASSTGFSNQPQHF
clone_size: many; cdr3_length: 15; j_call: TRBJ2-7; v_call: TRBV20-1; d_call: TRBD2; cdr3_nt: TGCAGTGTCAGACGGGGGGGGAGGGTGGACTACGAGCAGTACTTC; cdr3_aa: CSVRRGGRVDYEQYF
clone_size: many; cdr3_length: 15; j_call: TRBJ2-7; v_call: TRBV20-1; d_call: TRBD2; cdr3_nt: TGCAGTGCTAGAGATCTGGCGGGAGGGAGGTACGAGCAGTACTTC; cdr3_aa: CSARDLAGGRYEQYF
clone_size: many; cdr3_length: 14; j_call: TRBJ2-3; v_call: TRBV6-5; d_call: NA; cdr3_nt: TGTGCCAGCAGTTCGACGGACATAAAGGATACGCAGTATTTT; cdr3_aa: CASSSTDIKDTQYF
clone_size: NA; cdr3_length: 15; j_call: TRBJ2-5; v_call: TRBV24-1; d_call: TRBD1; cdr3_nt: TGTGCCACCAGTGGGTTGACAGGGGGAAAGATGACCCAGTACTTC; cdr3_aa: CATSGLTGGKMTQYF
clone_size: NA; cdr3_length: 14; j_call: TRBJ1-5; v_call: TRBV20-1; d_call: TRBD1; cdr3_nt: TGCAGTGCTAGAGGACAGGGAAGCAATCAGCCCCAGCATTTT; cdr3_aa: CSARGQGSNQPQHF
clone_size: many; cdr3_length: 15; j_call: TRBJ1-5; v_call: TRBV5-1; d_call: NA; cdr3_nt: TGCGCCAGCAGCTTGGATGGAGGGAGGGGTCAGCCCCAGCATTTT; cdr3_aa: CASSLDGGRGQPQHF
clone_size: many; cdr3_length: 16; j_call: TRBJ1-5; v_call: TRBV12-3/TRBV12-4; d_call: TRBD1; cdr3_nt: TGTGCCAGCAGTTTAGCAGGGGGCCCCTTCAATCAGCCCCAGCATTTT; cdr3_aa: CASSLAGGPFNQPQHF
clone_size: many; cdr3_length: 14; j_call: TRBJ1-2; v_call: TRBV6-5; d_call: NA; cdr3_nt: TGTGCCAGCAGCCTCGGTGGGGGGGCTTATGGCTACACCTTC; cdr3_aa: CASSLGGGAYGYTF
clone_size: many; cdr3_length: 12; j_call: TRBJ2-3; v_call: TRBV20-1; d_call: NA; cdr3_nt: TGCAGTGGACACCGGGGACCAGATACGCAGTATTTT; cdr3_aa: CSGHRGPDTQYF
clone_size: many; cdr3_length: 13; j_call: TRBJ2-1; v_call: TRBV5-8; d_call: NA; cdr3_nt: TGTGCCAGCCGACTTGCACCCCCCCGGGTGCAGTTCTTC; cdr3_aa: CASRLAPPRVQFF
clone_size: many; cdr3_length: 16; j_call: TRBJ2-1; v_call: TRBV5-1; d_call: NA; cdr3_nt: TGCGCCAGCAGCTTGGGGAGCAACACGAGGTTCAATGAGCAGTTCTTC; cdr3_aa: CASSLGSNTRFNEQFF
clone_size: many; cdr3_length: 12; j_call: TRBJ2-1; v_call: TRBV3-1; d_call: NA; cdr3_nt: TGTGCCAGCAGCCAAAGGAGGAACGAGCAGTTCTTC; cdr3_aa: CASSQRRNEQFF
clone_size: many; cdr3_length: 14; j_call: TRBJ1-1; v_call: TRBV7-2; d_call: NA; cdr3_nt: TGTGCCAGCAGCGTCCAACAGATGAACACTGAAGCTTTCTTT; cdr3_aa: CASSVQQMNTEAFF
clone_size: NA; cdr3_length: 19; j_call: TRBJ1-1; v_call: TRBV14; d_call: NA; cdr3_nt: TGTGCCAGCAGCCAAGAAACCCTCTCGGGGGCCTTCATGAACACTGAAGCTTTCTTT; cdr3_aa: CASSQETLSGAFMNTEAFF
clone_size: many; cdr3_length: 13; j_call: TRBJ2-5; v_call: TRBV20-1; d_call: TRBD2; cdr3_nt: TGCAGTACCCCCAGCGGGAGCCGAGAGACCCAGTACTTC; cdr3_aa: CSTPSGSRETQYF
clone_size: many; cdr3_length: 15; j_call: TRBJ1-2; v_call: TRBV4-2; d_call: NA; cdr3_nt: TGTGCCAGCAGCCAAGATCTTACAGGAGTCTATGGCTACACCTTC; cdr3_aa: CASSQDLTGVYGYTF